This TCR beta chain was sequenced during a study of OX40 agonist ivuxolimab in advanced cancers. Germline lookup yields CDR1 SGHVS and CDR2 FNYEAQ. This CDR3 comprises 17 residues. V lost 5 bases to trimming and J lost 1 base; unmatched junction nucleotides: 8. The protocol was immunoSEQ multiplex PCR, while the TCRdb copy is restricted to in-frame clones and leaves out a portion. Of tens of thousands of clones in the sample, roughly 83% were seen once. The specimen was CD4+ or CD8+ T cells sorted from blood, collected in a trial of the OX40 agonist ivuxolimab. This rearrangement joins TRBV7-6 to TRBJ2-3; 11 bases align to TRBD2. The source of this sequence is an adult with an advanced solid tumor such as melanoma, head and neck, liver or kidney cancer. Written as DNA, the CDR3 is TGTGCCAGCAGCCCCATGGGACTAGCGGCGCGCACAGATACGCAGTATTTT. Translation gives CASSPMGLAARTDTQYF.